Below, one T cell receptor beta chain is given with its context. This receptor's antigen is unknown. No quality values exist for individual bases; no much larger clone is one base distant. The entry originates in a study of T cell responses to AZD1222 COVID-19 vaccine (dated by TCRdb to 2020 to 2023). Background on the whole study: TCR sequencing covered some 240 trial participants: 200 to 220 given two doses of AZD1222 and 26 given two doses of MenACWY control vaccine. Enrollment into the trials was organized by age into subgroups of 18-55, 56-69 and 70-plus years, and those subgroups contained about 150, 27 and 61 TCR-sequenced participants, respectively.

The CDR3 regions of human TCRbeta chains were analyzed by immunosequencing. In the source study's methods: TCRs in the repertoires were matched against a reference library of SARS-CoV-2-specific TCRs that had been generated with the MIRA antigen-specificity platform. Breadth was defined as the fraction of unique TCRs that were SARS-CoV-2-associated. Depth was defined as the fraction of total T cells that were SARS-CoV-2-associated. Each spike-specific TCR was assigned to its reactive spike region and to a CD4 or CD8 class using the MIRA data. Log10-transformed breadth and depth values were compared by one-way ANOVA with Sidak's multiple comparisons tests. What TCRdb holds here is the immuneACCESS table cut down to in-frame rearrangements. Part of the clones is not present; checked against another copy, under half of the missing clones reflect an unresolved V gene, and the others are unexplained. V and J calls and clone size follow that table, whereas D and trimming were derived from the DNA. The sample has 20,000 to 30,000 clones on record, roughly nine tenths of them singletons. Of the sample, more than 7.5% is held by the ten largest clones.

This sample's time point label indicates: about 28 days (+/-7) after the second vaccine dose. AZD1222 recipients whose second dose came at about 4 weeks and those whose second dose came at about 12 weeks were combined into one group, since spike-specific TCR depth and breadth did not differ between the two schedules. Samples from vaccinated people were obtained from the UK trials COV001 and COV002, which included a single-blind randomized controlled phase 2/3 trial of AZD1222 (ChAdOx1 nCoV-19) in healthy adults. For TCRbeta chain sequencing, PBMC samples from trial participants were taken at day 0 and at day 28 after the second dose. At the junction V is shortened by 2 bases and J by 5 bases, with 6 bases in between. Taken from the germline V gene, the CDR1 and CDR2 loops are MDHEN and SYDVKM. There are 13 amino acids in the CDR3, from cysteine to phenylalanine inclusive. Here the CDR3 DNA is all that survives: 39 bases in frame from base 1.

General study outcomes and caveats: The 56-69-year group was small, and its depth increase did not reach significance, likely because of low power. Most participants were white British and females outnumbered males, and the authors suggested that clonal diversity may have been underestimated. No day 14 peak-response samples were available, so repertoires were characterized only after the peak T cell response. Conclusions about previously exposed vaccinees are limited, since just six AZD1222 recipients were seropositive for SARS-CoV-2 at baseline. After two AZD1222 doses, both the breadth and the depth of spike-specific TCRs were significantly higher than at day 0 and than in MenACWY recipients. CD4 TCRs associated with the vaccine covered the entire spike protein, and the dominant responses were in regions 160-218 and 743-854. Reportedly, almost half of the unique spike-specific TCRs recognized epitopes lying outside the regions that are mutated in the B.1.351 and B.1.1.7 variants.

This specimen consisted of peripheral blood, obtained 28 days after the second AZD1222 dose. The rearranged segments are TRBV28 and TRBJ2-2, with the D gene not clear enough to name. This sequence originates from an adult who received the AZD1222 COVID-19 vaccine. The nucleotides read TGTGCCAGCAGTTTACTGGGAACCGGGGAGCTGTTTTTT. Its protein is CASSLLGTGELFF.